A selection of T cell receptor beta chains follows, all from one sample in a study of shared clonotypes between healthy human individuals. Clones were sequenced by immunoSEQ multiplex PCR, and TCRdb holds only the in-frame ones, with some missing. The sample lists fewer than 1.8 million clones; 98% to 99% were seen once. The material sequenced was naive CD4+ T cells sorted from blood. These receptors originate from a man aged 30-40 years in good health. The CDR3 runs from the conserved cysteine through the conserved F or W. Each record gives: clone size, J gene, V gene, D gene, CDR3 DNA, CDR3 protein. D genes are given only for firm matches. A row's size may be missing; if present it is once, few, many or a size class.

clone size: -; J gene: TRBJ2-3; V gene: TRBV11-3; D gene: TRBD1; CDR3 DNA: TGTGCCAGCAGCCAAAACGAAAGGACAGGCTTAGGTCAAACAGATACGCAGTATTTT; CDR3 protein: CASSQNERTGLGQTDTQYF
clone size: -; J gene: TRBJ2-7; V gene: TRBV4-2; D gene: -; CDR3 DNA: TGTGCCAGCAGCCACACAGGTGCGGCTTACGAGCAGTACTTC; CDR3 protein: CASSHTGAAYEQYF
clone size: -; J gene: TRBJ2-2; V gene: TRBV5-1; D gene: -; CDR3 DNA: TGCGCCAGCAGCCTCCGGGTAGCGGCATCAACGAACACCGGGGAGCTGTTTTTT; CDR3 protein: CASSLRVAASTNTGELFF
clone size: -; J gene: TRBJ1-5; V gene: TRBV10-3; D gene: TRBD1; CDR3 DNA: TGTGCCATCAGTGACCTCGAGACAGGGGGCAATCAGCCCCAGCATTTT; CDR3 protein: CAISDLETGGNQPQHF
clone size: -; J gene: TRBJ2-5; V gene: TRBV7-2; D gene: -; CDR3 DNA: TGTGCCAGCAGCTTACCGGGGACCACAGAGACCCAGTACTTC; CDR3 protein: CASSLPGTTETQYF
clone size: -; J gene: TRBJ1-1; V gene: TRBV18; D gene: -; CDR3 DNA: TGTGCCAGCGCACCGACAAACACTGAAGCTTTCTTT; CDR3 protein: CASAPTNTEAFF
clone size: -; J gene: TRBJ1-2; V gene: TRBV28; D gene: -; CDR3 DNA: TGTGCCAGCAGTATGCGGAGGGATGGCTACACCTTC; CDR3 protein: CASSMRRDGYTF
clone size: -; J gene: TRBJ2-7; V gene: TRBV28; D gene: -; CDR3 DNA: TGTGCCAGCAGTTGGAGGGGGCGGCGTTCTTACGAGCAGTACTTC; CDR3 protein: CASSWRGRRSYEQYF
clone size: -; J gene: TRBJ2-7; V gene: TRBV6-1; D gene: -; CDR3 DNA: TGTGCCAGCACGTCCAGCTTTGATTTCTACGAGCAGTACTTC; CDR3 protein: CASTSSFDFYEQYF
clone size: -; J gene: TRBJ2-1; V gene: TRBV27; D gene: TRBD2; CDR3 DNA: TGTGCCAGCAGTCCGATTGCGCTGAGGTCTAGCGGAAACAATGAGCAGTTCTTC; CDR3 protein: CASSPIALRSSGNNEQFF
clone size: -; J gene: TRBJ1-1; V gene: TRBV19; D gene: TRBD1; CDR3 DNA: TGTGCCAGTAGGAGGCAGGGGGCCACTGAAGCTTTCTTT; CDR3 protein: CASRRQGATEAFF
clone size: -; J gene: TRBJ2-3; V gene: TRBV5-4; D gene: TRBD1; CDR3 DNA: TGTGCCACCCGCGGGACAGGGGAAACAGATACGCAGTATTTT; CDR3 protein: CATRGTGETDTQYF
clone size: -; J gene: TRBJ1-2; V gene: TRBV20-1; D gene: -; CDR3 DNA: TGCAGTGCTAGTTCCCTTATTCACTACACCTTC; CDR3 protein: CSASSLIHYTF
clone size: -; J gene: TRBJ1-2; V gene: TRBV6-5; D gene: -; CDR3 DNA: TGTGCCAGCAGGATCGGGGGTAACTATGGCTACACCTTC; CDR3 protein: CASRIGGNYGYTF
clone size: -; J gene: TRBJ2-5; V gene: TRBV9; D gene: TRBD2; CDR3 DNA: TGTGCCAGCAGCACTTCCGGACTAGCGGGATCGGGGTACCAAGAGACCCAGTACTTC; CDR3 protein: CASSTSGLAGSGYQETQYF
clone size: -; J gene: TRBJ1-2; V gene: TRBV5-6; D gene: TRBD1; CDR3 DNA: TGTGCCAGCAGCTTCGGGACAGGGGTCCCTTATGGCTACACCTTC; CDR3 protein: CASSFGTGVPYGYTF
clone size: -; J gene: TRBJ2-1; V gene: TRBV28; D gene: TRBD2; CDR3 DNA: TGTGCCAGCAGTTTAAGGGCGGGAGGAAACTACAATGAGCAGTTCTTC; CDR3 protein: CASSLRAGGNYNEQFF
clone size: -; J gene: TRBJ2-3; V gene: TRBV20-1; D gene: -; CDR3 DNA: TGCAGTGCTAGACCCACAGATACGCAGTATTTT; CDR3 protein: CSARPTDTQYF
clone size: -; J gene: TRBJ2-1; V gene: TRBV4-1; D gene: TRBD1; CDR3 DNA: TGCGCCAGCAGCCCCCCGGGACAGGGGTTTGATGAGCAGTTCTTC; CDR3 protein: CASSPPGQGFDEQFF
clone size: -; J gene: TRBJ2-7; V gene: TRBV6-5; D gene: -; CDR3 DNA: TGTGCCAGCAGTCCCCGGGGCACCTCCTACGAGCAGTACTTC; CDR3 protein: CASSPRGTSYEQYF
clone size: -; J gene: TRBJ2-7; V gene: TRBV9; D gene: -; CDR3 DNA: TGTGCCAGCAGCGTAGGAGAACCTAGCTACGAGCAGTACTTC; CDR3 protein: CASSVGEPSYEQYF
clone size: -; J gene: TRBJ2-5; V gene: TRBV5-5; D gene: -; CDR3 DNA: TGTGCCACTACGCTCCCAGGGAACCAAGAGACCCAGTACTTC; CDR3 protein: CATTLPGNQETQYF
clone size: -; J gene: TRBJ2-1; V gene: TRBV14; D gene: -; CDR3 DNA: TGTGCCAGCAGTCCTCCGGGACAAAGGATTTACAATGAGCAGTTCTTC; CDR3 protein: CASSPPGQRIYNEQFF
clone size: -; J gene: TRBJ2-1; V gene: TRBV7-2; D gene: TRBD1; CDR3 DNA: TGTGCCAGCAGCCAGACCCAGGGGGCCTACAATGAGCAGTTCTTC; CDR3 protein: CASSQTQGAYNEQFF
clone size: -; J gene: TRBJ2-7; V gene: TRBV7-6; D gene: TRBD2; CDR3 DNA: TGTGCCAGCAGCCCCCGGACTAGCGGGAACTACGAGCAGTACTTC; CDR3 protein: CASSPRTSGNYEQYF
clone size: -; J gene: TRBJ2-1; V gene: TRBV7-2; D gene: TRBD2; CDR3 DNA: TGTGCCAGCAGCTTAACCCCTAGCGGGAACCACAATGAGCAGTTCTTC; CDR3 protein: CASSLTPSGNHNEQFF
clone size: -; J gene: TRBJ2-5; V gene: TRBV13; D gene: -; CDR3 DNA: TGTGCCAGCAGCTTGGTTCAACAACAAGAGACCCAGTACTTC; CDR3 protein: CASSLVQQQETQYF
clone size: -; J gene: TRBJ2-7; V gene: TRBV28; D gene: -; CDR3 DNA: TGTGCCAGCAACATCGGATACGAGCAGTACTTC; CDR3 protein: CASNIGYEQYF
clone size: -; J gene: TRBJ1-1; V gene: TRBV7-9; D gene: -; CDR3 DNA: TGTGCCAGCAGCTTAACGGACAGTGTTGAAGCTTTCTTT; CDR3 protein: CASSLTDSVEAFF
clone size: -; J gene: TRBJ2-5; V gene: TRBV27; D gene: TRBD2; CDR3 DNA: TGTGCCAGCAGTTTAGCGGGAGGGGTCCGGGAGACCCAGTACTTC; CDR3 protein: CASSLAGGVRETQYF
clone size: -; J gene: TRBJ2-1; V gene: TRBV5-4; D gene: TRBD2; CDR3 DNA: TGTGCCAGCACCGGACTAGCGGAGAGCAATGAGCAGTTCTTC; CDR3 protein: CASTGLAESNEQFF
clone size: few; J gene: TRBJ1-5; V gene: TRBV6-5; D gene: -; CDR3 DNA: TGTGCCAGCAGTTACGGCGCCTCTTGGCCCCAGCATTTT; CDR3 protein: CASSYGASWPQHF
clone size: -; J gene: TRBJ2-7; V gene: TRBV27; D gene: -; CDR3 DNA: TGTGCCAGCAGTTTGAGTTTGGGCCCCGGCGAGCAGTACTTC; CDR3 protein: CASSLSLGPGEQYF
clone size: -; J gene: TRBJ2-3; V gene: TRBV27; D gene: TRBD2; CDR3 DNA: TGTGCCAGCAGTTTAGGCCCCAGACTAGCGGGAGATACGCAGTATTTT; CDR3 protein: CASSLGPRLAGDTQYF
clone size: -; J gene: TRBJ2-1; V gene: TRBV19; D gene: TRBD2; CDR3 DNA: TGTGCCAGTAGTATATTAGCGGGAACCTACAATGAGCAGTTCTTC; CDR3 protein: CASSILAGTYNEQFF
clone size: once; J gene: TRBJ2-7; V gene: TRBV28; D gene: TRBD2; CDR3 DNA: TGTGCCAGCAGTCCTGCGGCTAGCGGGATCGACTACGAGCAGTACTTC; CDR3 protein: CASSPAASGIDYEQYF
clone size: -; J gene: TRBJ2-7; V gene: TRBV6-5; D gene: -; CDR3 DNA: TGTGCCAGCAGTCTACAGAGAGAGGTTGTGGAGCAGTACTTC; CDR3 protein: CASSLQREVVEQYF
clone size: -; J gene: TRBJ2-7; V gene: TRBV7-2; D gene: TRBD2; CDR3 DNA: TGTGCCAGCAGCGCAGGGACTAGCGGGAGCGAGCAGTACTTC; CDR3 protein: CASSAGTSGSEQYF
clone size: -; J gene: TRBJ2-1; V gene: TRBV19; D gene: -; CDR3 DNA: TGTGCCAGTAAAGGGGGAAGTCCTAGCGGTTCTTCCAATGAGCAGTTCTTC; CDR3 protein: CASKGGSPSGSSNEQFF
clone size: -; J gene: TRBJ1-5; V gene: TRBV6-5; D gene: TRBD1; CDR3 DNA: TGTGCCAGCAGCACGACAGGGAATCAGCCCCAGCATTTT; CDR3 protein: CASSTTGNQPQHF
clone size: -; J gene: TRBJ2-1; V gene: TRBV2; D gene: -; CDR3 DNA: TGTGCCAGCAAGGACAGGGACTACAGAAGTCAGGTGCAGTTCTTC; CDR3 protein: CASKDRDYRSQVQFF
clone size: -; J gene: TRBJ2-1; V gene: TRBV5-1; D gene: TRBD2; CDR3 DNA: TGCGCCAGCAGCTTAGGACTAGCGGGAGGACGGGGTGAGCAGTTCTTC; CDR3 protein: CASSLGLAGGRGEQFF
clone size: -; J gene: TRBJ2-5; V gene: TRBV14; D gene: -; CDR3 DNA: TGTGCCAGCAGCCAAGGAGGGACCCAGTACTTC; CDR3 protein: CASSQGGTQYF
clone size: -; J gene: TRBJ1-3; V gene: TRBV6-5; D gene: -; CDR3 DNA: TGTGCCAGCTCATACTCATTACCCTCTGGAAACACCATATATTTT; CDR3 protein: CASSYSLPSGNTIYF
clone size: -; J gene: TRBJ2-7; V gene: TRBV19; D gene: -; CDR3 DNA: TGTGCCAGTAGCGTCCAGGACATGACCTACGAGCAGTACTTC; CDR3 protein: CASSVQDMTYEQYF
clone size: -; J gene: TRBJ2-6; V gene: TRBV5-6; D gene: -; CDR3 DNA: TGTGCCAGCAGACCCAGGGGGGTGGCTTCTGGGGCCAACGTCCTGACTTTC; CDR3 protein: CASRPRGVASGANVLTF
clone size: -; J gene: TRBJ2-5; V gene: TRBV5-1; D gene: TRBD1; CDR3 DNA: TGCGCCAGCAACCCGACAGGGACGGGTGTTAAGACCCAGTACTTC; CDR3 protein: CASNPTGTGVKTQYF
clone size: -; J gene: TRBJ2-7; V gene: TRBV27; D gene: TRBD1; CDR3 DNA: TGTGCCAGCAGTTTGGGCATCTCCGGGACAGGGCGCAGCGAGCAGTACTTC; CDR3 protein: CASSLGISGTGRSEQYF
clone size: -; J gene: TRBJ2-3; V gene: TRBV2; D gene: -; CDR3 DNA: TGTGCCAGCAGGGGGCGCGGTAAAGATACGCAGTATTTT; CDR3 protein: CASRGRGKDTQYF
clone size: -; J gene: TRBJ2-7; V gene: TRBV5-4; D gene: -; CDR3 DNA: TGTGCCAGCAGCTTGGAAAGTCTACCTCCCTCCTACGAGCAGTACTTC; CDR3 protein: CASSLESLPPSYEQYF